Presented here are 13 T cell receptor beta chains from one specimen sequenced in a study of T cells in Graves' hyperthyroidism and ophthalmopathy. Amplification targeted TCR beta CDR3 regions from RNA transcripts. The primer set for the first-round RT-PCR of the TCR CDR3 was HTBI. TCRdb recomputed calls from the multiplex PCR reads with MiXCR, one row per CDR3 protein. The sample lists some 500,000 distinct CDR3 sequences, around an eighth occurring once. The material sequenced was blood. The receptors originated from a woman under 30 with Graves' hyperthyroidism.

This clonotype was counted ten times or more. CDR3 sequence reads: CASKLWVDTGELFF. CDR3 bases: TGTGCCAGCAAACTATGGGTGGACACCGGGGAGCTGTTTTTT. The chain carries TRBV6-1 and TRBJ2-2; no clear D. The CDR3 runs 14 residues. Trimming took 7 bases from V and 3 from J, leaving 12 bases between them. Looked up from germline, CDR1 is MNHNS and CDR2 is SASEGT.

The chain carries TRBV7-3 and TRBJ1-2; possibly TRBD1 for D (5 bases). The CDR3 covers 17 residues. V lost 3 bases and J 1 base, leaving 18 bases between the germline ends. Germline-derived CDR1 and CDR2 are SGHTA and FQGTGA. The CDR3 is CASSFGVGQNLNYGYTF. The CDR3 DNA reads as TGTGCCAGCAGCTTTGGGGTGGGGCAGAATCTTAACTATGGCTACACCTTC.

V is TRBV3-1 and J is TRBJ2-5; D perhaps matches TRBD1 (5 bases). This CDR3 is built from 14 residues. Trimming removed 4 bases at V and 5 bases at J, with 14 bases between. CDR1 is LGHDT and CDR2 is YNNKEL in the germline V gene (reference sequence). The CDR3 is CASSRGIRPETQYF. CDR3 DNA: TGTGCCAGCAGCCGGGGCATACGGCCGGAGACCCAGTACTTC.

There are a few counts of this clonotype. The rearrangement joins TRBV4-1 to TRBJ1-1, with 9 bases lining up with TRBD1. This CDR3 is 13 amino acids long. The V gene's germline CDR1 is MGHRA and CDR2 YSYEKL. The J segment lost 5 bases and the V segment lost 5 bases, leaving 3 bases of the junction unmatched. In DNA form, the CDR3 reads TGCGCCAGCAGCTACAGGGGGCAAACTGAAGCTTTCTTT. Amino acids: CASSYRGQTEAFF.

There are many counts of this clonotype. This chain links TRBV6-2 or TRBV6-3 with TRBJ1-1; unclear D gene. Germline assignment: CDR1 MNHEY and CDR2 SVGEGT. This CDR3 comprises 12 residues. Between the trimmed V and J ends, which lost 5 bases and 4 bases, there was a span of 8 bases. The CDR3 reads CASSTAITEAFF. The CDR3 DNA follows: TGTGCCAGCAGTACCGCAATCACTGAAGCTTTCTTT.

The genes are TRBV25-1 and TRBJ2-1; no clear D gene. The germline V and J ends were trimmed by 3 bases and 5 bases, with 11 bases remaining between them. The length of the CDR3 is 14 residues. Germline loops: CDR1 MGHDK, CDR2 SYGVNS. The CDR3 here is CASSDWWRNNEQFF. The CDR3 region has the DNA TGTGCCAGCAGTGATTGGTGGAGAAACAATGAGCAGTTCTTC.

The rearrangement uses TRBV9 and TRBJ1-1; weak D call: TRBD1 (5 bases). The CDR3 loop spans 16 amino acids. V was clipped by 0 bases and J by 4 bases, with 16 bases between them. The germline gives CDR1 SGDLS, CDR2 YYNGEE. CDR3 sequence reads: CASSVVGQGFGTEAFF. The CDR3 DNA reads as TGTGCCAGCAGCGTAGTTGGGCAGGGTTTTGGCACTGAAGCTTTCTTT.

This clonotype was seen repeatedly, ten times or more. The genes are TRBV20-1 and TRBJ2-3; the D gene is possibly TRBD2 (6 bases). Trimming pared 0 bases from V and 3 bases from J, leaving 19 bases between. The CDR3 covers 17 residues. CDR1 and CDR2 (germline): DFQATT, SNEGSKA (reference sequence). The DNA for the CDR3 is TGCAGTGCTAGAGATCTCCTAGCGCCTAAGGGTACAGATACGCAGTATTTT. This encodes CSARDLLAPKGTDTQYF.

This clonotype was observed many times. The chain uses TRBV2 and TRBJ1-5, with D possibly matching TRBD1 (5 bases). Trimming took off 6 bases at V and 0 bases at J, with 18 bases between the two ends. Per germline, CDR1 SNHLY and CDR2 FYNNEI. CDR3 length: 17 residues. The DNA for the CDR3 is TGTGCCAGCAGCTACGGCGGGACTGGCGATAGCAATCAGCCCCAGCATTTT. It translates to CASSYGGTGDSNQPQHF.

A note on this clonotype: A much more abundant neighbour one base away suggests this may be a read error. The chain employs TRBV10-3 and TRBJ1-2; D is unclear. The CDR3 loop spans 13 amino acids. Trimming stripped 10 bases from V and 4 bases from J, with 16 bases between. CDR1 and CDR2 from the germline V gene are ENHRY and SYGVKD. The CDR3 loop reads CATRPSPAYGYTF. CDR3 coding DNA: TGTGCCACCAGACCATCTCCGGCCTATGGCTACACCTTC.

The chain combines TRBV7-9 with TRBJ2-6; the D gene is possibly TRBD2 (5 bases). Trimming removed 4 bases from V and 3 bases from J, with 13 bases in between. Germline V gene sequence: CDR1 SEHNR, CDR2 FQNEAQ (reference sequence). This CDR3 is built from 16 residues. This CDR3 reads CASSSYAGGGANVLTF. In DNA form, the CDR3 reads TGTGCCAGCAGCTCGTACGCGGGTGGTGGGGCCAACGTCCTGACTTTC.

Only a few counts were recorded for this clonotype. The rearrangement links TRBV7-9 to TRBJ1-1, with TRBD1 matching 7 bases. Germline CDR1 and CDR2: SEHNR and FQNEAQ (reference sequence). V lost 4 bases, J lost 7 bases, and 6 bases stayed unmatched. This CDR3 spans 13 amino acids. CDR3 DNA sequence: TGTGCCAGCAGCTCAGGTGACAGGGTTGAAGCTTTCTTT. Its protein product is CASSSGDRVEAFF.

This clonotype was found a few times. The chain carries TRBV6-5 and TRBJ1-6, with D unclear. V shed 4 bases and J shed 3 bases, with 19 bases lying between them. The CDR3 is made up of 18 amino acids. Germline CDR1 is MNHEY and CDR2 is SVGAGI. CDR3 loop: CASSFTPSPARYNSPLHF. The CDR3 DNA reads TGTGCCAGCAGTTTTACCCCTTCCCCCGCTCGCTATAATTCACCCCTCCACTTT.